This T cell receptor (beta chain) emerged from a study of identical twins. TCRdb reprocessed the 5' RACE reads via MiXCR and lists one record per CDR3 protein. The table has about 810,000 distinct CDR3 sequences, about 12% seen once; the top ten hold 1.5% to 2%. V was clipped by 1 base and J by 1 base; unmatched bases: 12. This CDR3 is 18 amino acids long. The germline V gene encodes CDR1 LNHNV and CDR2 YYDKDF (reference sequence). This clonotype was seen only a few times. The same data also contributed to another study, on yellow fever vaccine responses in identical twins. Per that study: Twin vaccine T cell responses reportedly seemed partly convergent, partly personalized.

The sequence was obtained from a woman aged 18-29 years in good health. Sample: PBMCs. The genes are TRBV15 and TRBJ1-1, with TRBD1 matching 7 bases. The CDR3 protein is CATSRVADQGGPNTEAFF. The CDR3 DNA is TGTGCCACCAGCAGAGTTGCCGACCAGGGGGGGCCGAACACTGAAGCTTTCTTT.